The 25 T cell receptor beta chains below come from one sample, sequenced in a study of tumor and adjacent non-tumor tissue in lung cancer. Three rounds of nested PCR, following a modified ARM-PCR protocol, produced the TCRbeta library. TCRdb independently ran MiXCR on the multiplex PCR reads; one entry per CDR3 protein. The table records about 200,000 distinct CDR3 sequences, about 76% of them present only once. The template was RNA from unsorted bulk tissue. The sequencing input was lung tumor tissue. The origin of the receptors is a man in his sixties with non-small cell lung cancer.

This chain connects TRBV18 to TRBJ1-2; D is possibly TRBD1 (5 bases). V shed 4 bases and J shed 3 bases, with 15 bases lying between them. This CDR3 is built from 15 residues. Germline V gene data show CDR1 as KGHSH and CDR2 as LQKENI. The CDR3 here is CASSRTTGDDYGYTF. CDR3 in DNA: TGTGCCAGCTCACGGACAACCGGCGATGACTATGGCTACACCTTC.

The genes are TRBV6-5 and TRBJ2-7; D could derive from TRBD1 or TRBD2 (5 bases each). Trimming removed 8 bases at V and 3 bases at J, with 20 bases between. CDR3 size: 15 residues. Germline lookup yields CDR1 MNHEY and CDR2 SVGAGI. CDR3 sequence: CASGNGGITHYEQYF. The DNA for the CDR3 is TGTGCCAGCGGTAATGGGGGAATCACTCACTACGAGCAGTACTTC.

Details on this clonotype: Its ends do not fully match the called genes, so a read error is possible. The gene calls are TRBV12-3 or TRBV12-4 and TRBJ2-1; no firm D call. This CDR3 contains 14 residues. CDR3 nucleotide sequence: TGTGTCAGCAGATGGACCTTGGAGAGGAATGAGCAGTTCTTC. It yields the protein CVSRWTLERNEQFF.

The chain is built from TRBV5-6 and TRBJ2-1; D perhaps matches TRBD2 (6 bases). The CDR3 runs to 14 residues. Germline V gene sequence: CDR1 SGHDT, CDR2 YYEEEE. V lost 6 bases to trimming and J lost 12 bases, with 22 bases between them. The CDR3 DNA is TGTGCCAGCACCCATCTTCAACTAGCCCATGGGCAGTTCTTC. Its protein is CASTHLQLAHGQFF.

This sequence joins TRBV4-2 and TRBJ2-1; maybe TRBD1 (5 bases). This CDR3 is 13 amino acids long. V lost 0 bases, J lost 10 bases, and 10 bases lay in between. CDR1 and CDR2 from the germline V gene are LGHNA and YNFKEQ. CDR3 nucleotides: TGTGCCAGCAGCCAAGATAGGGGTCGGGAGCAGTTCTTC. Its translation: CASSQDRGREQFF.

With regard to this clonotype: This may stem from a read error, because a much larger clone lies one nucleotide away. The chain is built from TRBV4-2 and TRBJ2-3; 9 bases align to TRBD2. The CDR3 is 17 amino acids. Per germline, CDR1 LGHNA and CDR2 YNFKEQ. The CDR3: CTSSPLGGGGATDTQYF. CDR3 coding DNA: TGTACCAGCAGCCCCTTAGGGGGCGGGGGGGCCACAGATACGCAGTATTTT.

Concerning this clonotype itself: One end of the junction varies from germline; a read error may be responsible. CDR3 protein: CASSFSGLSGETQYF. In DNA, the CDR3 is TGTGCCAGCAGCTTTAGCGGCCTCTCGGGGGAGACCCAATACTTC. The chain is built from TRBV11-1 and TRBJ2-5; the D gene is possibly TRBD2 (6 bases). This CDR3 has 15 amino acids. Germline V gene lookup returns CDR1 SGHAT and CDR2 FQDESV (reference sequence).

The chain recombines TRBV5-6 with TRBJ2-3, with D perhaps matching TRBD1 (6 bases). Trimming took off 7 bases at V and 1 base at J, with 16 bases between the two ends. The CDR3 spans 15 residues. CDR1 and CDR2 (germline): SGHDT, YYEEEE. Written as DNA, the CDR3 is TGTGCCAGCGGAGGCGCCCCAGGGGGCACAGATACGCAGTATTTT. This gives the protein CASGGAPGGTDTQYF.

In the case of this clonotype: The junction differs from germline at one of its ends, possibly a read error. The rearrangement joins TRBV29-1 to TRBJ2-5; TRBD2 agrees at 15 bases. The CDR3 runs 18 residues. The germline V gene encodes CDR1 SQVTM and CDR2 ANQGSEA. CDR3 DNA: TGCAGCGTTGAAGATTGGACTAGCGGGGGGGAAGCTCAAGATACCCAGTACTTC. The encoded protein is CSVEDWTSGGEAQDTQYF. Combining the CDR3 with reference TRBV29-1 and TRBJ2-5 gives the whole variable domain SAVISQKPSRDICQRGTSLTIQCQVDSQVTMMFWYRQQPGQSLTLIATANQGSEATYESGFVIDKFPISRPNLTFSTLTVSNMSPEDSSIYLCSVEDWTSGGEAQDTQYFGPGTRLLVL.

With regard to this clonotype: The junction and the germline gene differ at one end; a read error may be behind it. V usage is TRBV12-3 or TRBV12-4 and J usage is TRBJ2-5; D perhaps matches TRBD1 (5 bases). The CDR3 extends over 14 amino acids. CDR3 residues: CAGRNRSQGETQYF. DNA for the CDR3: TGTGCCGGCAGGAACAGGAGTCAGGGAGAGACCCAGTACTTC.

A remark on this clonotype: This could be a read error, since a much larger clone is one nucleotide away. The chain joins TRBV12-3 or TRBV12-4 to TRBJ2-5; no definite D call. The CDR3 loop spans 14 amino acids. This CDR3 reads CASRPNSRIETQHF. The CDR3 bases are TGTGCCAGCAGGCCCAACAGCCGTATAGAGACCCAGCACTTC.

The rearrangement uses TRBV4-1 and TRBJ1-1; the match to TRBD1 covers 8 bases. CDR3 length: 16 residues. Germline V gene lookup returns CDR1 MGHRA and CDR2 YSYEKL. The V gene end was trimmed by 2 bases and the J gene end by 7 bases; junction bases not matched to a gene: 12. The CDR3 loop is CASSQQTGEGSIEAFF. The CDR3 nucleotides are TGCGCCAGCAGCCAACAGACAGGGGAGGGAAGCATTGAAGCTTTCTTT.

On this clonotype itself: At one end, the junction sequence differs from germline, possibly due to a read error. This chain links TRBV11-2 with TRBJ2-1, with unresolved D. In germline, CDR1 is SGHAT, CDR2 FQNNGV. CDR3 length: 16 residues. The CDR3 protein is CASGLEGRSSYNEQFF. CDR3 sequence (DNA): TGTGCCAGCGGCTTAGAAGGGCGTTCCTCCTACAATGAGCAGTTCTTC.

This rearrangement joins TRBV12-3 or TRBV12-4 to TRBJ2-5, with D perhaps matching TRBD1 or TRBD2 (5 bases each). V dropped 3 bases and J dropped 4 bases, with 15 bases sitting between them. The CDR3 sequence is 15 residues long. The CDR3 sequence: CASSLGTTDRETQYF. CDR3 DNA sequence: TGTGCCAGCAGTTTGGGGACCACGGACCGAGAGACCCAGTACTTC.

This clonotype has a count of ten or more. The genes are TRBV20-1 and TRBJ2-2; 14 bases line up with TRBD2. V shed 6 bases and J 5 bases; nucleotides not matched to a gene: 8. CDR3 length equals 16 residues. In germline, CDR1 is DFQATT, CDR2 SNEGSKA (reference sequence). The CDR3 region has the DNA TGCAGTGCCAGACTAGCGGGAGGGCCCCGGACCGGGGAGCTGTTTTTT. As protein: CSARLAGGPRTGELFF.

The chain combines TRBV7-8 with TRBJ2-1, with 8 bases matching TRBD1. The CDR3 is made up of 16 amino acids. V was clipped by 4 bases and J by 6 bases; unmatched bases: 11. The germline V gene encodes CDR1 SGHVS and CDR2 FQNEAQ. The CDR3 sequence: CASSSGQGQACNEQFF. In DNA form, the CDR3 reads TGTGCCAGCAGCTCCGGACAGGGACAGGCATGCAATGAGCAGTTCTTC.

This clonotype has only a few counts. Since the CDR3 does not end with the conserved phenylalanine or tryptophan, this likely comes from a read error. This chain links TRBV6-5 with TRBJ2-7, with D tentatively TRBD1 or TRBD2 (5 bases each). The CDR3 length is 15 residues. Per germline, CDR1 MNHEY and CDR2 SVGAGI. The CDR3, as DNA: TGTGCCAGCGGCAATGGGGGAGTCACTCACTACGAACAGTACTCC. It specifies CASGNGGVTHYEQYS.

Comment on this clonotype: A read error is likely, as this CDR3 ends without the conserved phenylalanine or tryptophan. The DNA is left out, because the CDR3 cannot be placed on it with certainty; the CDR3 is given as TCRdb lists it. The gene calls are TRBV12-3 or TRBV12-4 and TRBJ1-5. With termini counted, the CDR3 has 12 amino acids. Here the CDR3 reads CASSFGVIPQHC.

The chain carries TRBV20-1 and TRBJ1-2; D perhaps matches TRBD1 (5 bases). Per the germline V gene, CDR1 is DFQATT and CDR2 is SNEGSKA (reference sequence). The V end was cut by 0 bases, the J end by 5 bases, with 13 bases between. The length of the CDR3 is 14 residues. Here the CDR3 DNA reads TGCAGTGCTAGAGATATGCAGGGTGCGTATGGCTACACCTTC. As protein: CSARDMQGAYGYTF.

As concerns this clonotype: An end of the junction differs from the germline gene, which may be a read error. The rearrangement joins TRBV20-1 to TRBJ2-2, with 11 bases fitting TRBD2. The germline CDR1 and CDR2 sequences are DFQATT and SNEGSKA (reference sequence). CDR3 length: 17 amino acids. DNA for the CDR3: TGCAGTGCTAGAGATCTTAGCGGGAGGGCCGGCACCGGGGAGCTGTCTTTT. It yields the protein CSARDLSGRAGTGELSF.

The rearrangement joins TRBV12-3 or TRBV12-4 to TRBJ2-7, with unresolved D. The V end lost 11 bases, the J end lost 2 bases, and 16 bases lay between the germline ends. This CDR3 is 13 amino acids long. The CDR3 DNA reads TGTGCCGGCTTGCGCGGCGGAACCTACGAGCAGTACTTC. Translated, it gives CAGLRGGTYEQYF.

This clonotype was observed a handful of times. The chain recombines TRBV7-8 with TRBJ2-3; the D gene is possibly TRBD2 (5 bases). The CDR3 length is 15 residues. The germline CDR1 and CDR2 sequences are SGHVS and FQNEAQ. V was pared by 3 bases and J by 3 bases, with 13 bases between. For the CDR3, the DNA is TGTGCCAGCAGCTTTGCGGGTGGTAGGACAGATACGCAGTATTTT. Translating gives CASSFAGGRTDTQYF.

Only a few counts were recorded for this clonotype. No conserved phenylalanine or tryptophan ends this CDR3, so it is likely a read error. The CDR3 DNA reads as TGCAGTGCGGTGGCCCAGCATTTG. It yields the protein CSAVAQHL. The rearrangement links TRBV20-1 to TRBJ1-5, with unresolved D. Looked up from germline, CDR1 is DFQATT and CDR2 is SNEGSKA (reference sequence). The length of the CDR3 is 8 residues. Trimming removed 6 bases at V and 11 bases at J, with 5 bases between.

A note on this clonotype: Germline is not matched at one junction end, which may reflect a read error. The V gene is TRBV29-1, the J gene TRBJ2-1; the D is unclear. The CDR3 totals 15 residues. The germline V gene has CDR1 SQVTM and CDR2 ANQGSEA. This CDR3 reads CSVNPTLSSFNEQFF. CDR3 DNA sequence: TGCAGCGTGAACCCCACACTTAGCTCCTTCAATGAGCAATTCTTC.

Regarding this clonotype: The junction departs from the called germline gene at one end, perhaps through a read error. CDR3 region: CANSQDPGETRYF. The CDR3 nucleotides are TGCGCCAACAGCCAAGATCCCGGAGAGACCCGGTACTTC. J is TRBJ2-5 and V is TRBV4-3; D unresolved. CDR1 is LGHNA and CDR2 is YSLEER in the germline V gene. The CDR3 spans 13 residues.